These T cell receptor beta chains were read from a single sample in a study of blood T cells in healthy people across ages. MiXCR, run by TCRdb on the 5' RACE reads, gives a single entry per CDR3 protein. The table has around 710,000 distinct CDR3 sequences, roughly 41% seen once. Sequences were obtained from blood. The receptors were gathered from a woman between 55 and 75 years old in good health. The CDR3 runs from the conserved cysteine through the conserved F or W. Each record gives: clone size, J gene, D gene, V gene, CDR3 DNA, CDR3 protein. A D gene is named only where the DNA matches it firmly. Not all rows give a size; the values are once, few, many and, for expanded clones, a class.

clone_size: NA
j_call: TRBJ1-2
d_call: NA
v_call: TRBV7-8
cdr3_nt: TGTGCCAGCACCCCGGGTGGCGGGCGGGGCTACACCTTC
cdr3_aa: CASTPGGGRGYTF

clone_size: once
j_call: TRBJ2-4
d_call: TRBD2
v_call: TRBV19
cdr3_nt: TGTACCAGTAGTACCTTCACGGGACTAGCGGAGCGCCGGGCCAAAAACATTCAGTACTTC
cdr3_aa: CTSSTFTGLAERRAKNIQYF

clone_size: NA
j_call: TRBJ2-3
d_call: NA
v_call: TRBV4-3
cdr3_nt: TGCGCCAGCAGCCAAGAAAACAGAGGGGACACAGATACGCAGTATTTT
cdr3_aa: CASSQENRGDTDTQYF

clone_size: NA
j_call: TRBJ2-1
d_call: TRBD2
v_call: TRBV3-1
cdr3_nt: TGTGCCAGCAGCCACGGCGGGGGGGCCTACAATGAGCAGTTCTTC
cdr3_aa: CASSHGGGAYNEQFF

clone_size: few
j_call: TRBJ2-1
d_call: NA
v_call: TRBV29-1
cdr3_nt: TGCAGCGTTGAAGTGGGTCTAAGCTCCTACAATGAGCAGTTCTTC
cdr3_aa: CSVEVGLSSYNEQFF

clone_size: few
j_call: TRBJ1-4
d_call: NA
v_call: TRBV5-1
cdr3_nt: TGCGCCAGCAGCGGGGTAGCTAATGAAAAACTGTTTTTT
cdr3_aa: CASSGVANEKLFF

clone_size: few
j_call: TRBJ2-5
d_call: TRBD1
v_call: TRBV29-1
cdr3_nt: TGCAGCGTTTCGTCCGGGACAGGGGGGTCGGAGACCCAGTACTTC
cdr3_aa: CSVSSGTGGSETQYF

clone_size: few
j_call: TRBJ2-1
d_call: NA
v_call: TRBV7-2
cdr3_nt: TGTGCCAGCAGCCCCGCCTACGAGCAGTTCTTC
cdr3_aa: CASSPAYEQFF

clone_size: once
j_call: TRBJ2-5
d_call: TRBD1
v_call: TRBV30
cdr3_nt: TGTGCCTGGACCCAGCTAGGGGGCGAGACCCAGTACTTC
cdr3_aa: CAWTQLGGETQYF

clone_size: NA
j_call: TRBJ2-3
d_call: TRBD1
v_call: TRBV29-1
cdr3_nt: TGCAGCGCCCATGGACAGGGGGCAAATACGCAGTATTTT
cdr3_aa: CSAHGQGANTQYF

clone_size: few
j_call: TRBJ1-5
d_call: TRBD1
v_call: TRBV20-1
cdr3_nt: TGCAGTGTCAAGACAGGGGTCAGCAATCAGCCCCAGCATTTT
cdr3_aa: CSVKTGVSNQPQHF

clone_size: NA
j_call: TRBJ2-5
d_call: TRBD1
v_call: TRBV14
cdr3_nt: TGTGCCAGCAGCCAGGCCGGGACAGGGTCAGAGGAGACCCAGTACTTC
cdr3_aa: CASSQAGTGSEETQYF

clone_size: few
j_call: TRBJ2-1
d_call: TRBD2
v_call: TRBV14
cdr3_nt: TGTGCCAGCAGGACTAGCGGGGGGGTTGCGTTCTTC
cdr3_aa: CASRTSGGVAFF

clone_size: NA
j_call: TRBJ2-3
d_call: NA
v_call: TRBV7-3
cdr3_nt: TGTGCCAGCAGCTTACGTAGCGGTCGGGATACGCAGTATTTT
cdr3_aa: CASSLRSGRDTQYF

clone_size: few
j_call: TRBJ2-1
d_call: NA
v_call: TRBV7-3
cdr3_nt: TGTGCCAGCAGCTTAAGTCAGGGGTATGAGCAGTTCTTC
cdr3_aa: CASSLSQGYEQFF

clone_size: NA
j_call: TRBJ2-7
d_call: TRBD2
v_call: TRBV6-2/TRBV6-3
cdr3_nt: TGTGCCAGCAGTTCCACACTAGCGGCCTACGAGCAGTACTTC
cdr3_aa: CASSSTLAAYEQYF

clone_size: NA
j_call: TRBJ2-1
d_call: TRBD2
v_call: TRBV28
cdr3_nt: TGTGCCAGCAGACAGGGACTAGCGGGAGAGGGTGAGCAGTTCTTC
cdr3_aa: CASRQGLAGEGEQFF

clone_size: few
j_call: TRBJ2-1
d_call: NA
v_call: TRBV21-1
cdr3_nt: TGTGCCAGCAGCAACCCAGGGGTGAGCTCCTACAATGAGCAGTTCTTC
cdr3_aa: CASSNPGVSSYNEQFF

clone_size: NA
j_call: TRBJ2-1
d_call: NA
v_call: TRBV10-3
cdr3_nt: TGTGCCATCAGTGATGACGGACCGACCAATGAGCAGTTCTTC
cdr3_aa: CAISDDGPTNEQFF

clone_size: many
j_call: TRBJ2-1
d_call: TRBD2
v_call: TRBV7-9
cdr3_nt: TGTGCCAGCAGCTTTAGCGGGGACAATGAGCAGTTCTTC
cdr3_aa: CASSFSGDNEQFF

clone_size: NA
j_call: TRBJ2-5
d_call: NA
v_call: TRBV2
cdr3_nt: TGTGCCAGCGGTCAGGAGGAGACCCAGTACTTC
cdr3_aa: CASGQEETQYF

clone_size: NA
j_call: TRBJ2-1
d_call: TRBD2
v_call: TRBV2
cdr3_nt: TGTGCCAGCAGTGAAGCTGGCGGGAGGGCCGATGAGCAGTTCTTC
cdr3_aa: CASSEAGGRADEQFF

clone_size: NA
j_call: TRBJ2-3
d_call: TRBD2
v_call: TRBV20-1
cdr3_nt: TGCAGTGCTAGGAGCCGGCTAGCGGAATTCACAGATACGCAGTATTTT
cdr3_aa: CSARSRLAEFTDTQYF

clone_size: few
j_call: TRBJ2-1
d_call: TRBD2
v_call: TRBV4-1
cdr3_nt: TGCGCCAGCAGCCAAGATCTCAGGCTAGCGGGAGGCAATGAGCAGTTCTTC
cdr3_aa: CASSQDLRLAGGNEQFF

clone_size: NA
j_call: TRBJ2-6
d_call: NA
v_call: TRBV5-1
cdr3_nt: TGCGCCAGCAGCCCCGGGGGCCCCGGGGCCAACGTCCTGACTTTC
cdr3_aa: CASSPGGPGANVLTF

clone_size: few
j_call: TRBJ2-1
d_call: NA
v_call: TRBV7-6
cdr3_nt: TGTGCCAGCAGCAGTATAGGGTACAATGAGCAGTTCTTC
cdr3_aa: CASSSIGYNEQFF